This TCR beta chain was recovered during a study of blood T cell repertoires in COVID-19. Study-wide background: The study drew acute and convalescent COVID-19 samples from the United States, Italy and Spain. PBMCs, B-cell-depleted T cells, or T cells were the source of the cDNA or gDNA that made up the material.

V lost 4 bases and J 0 bases, leaving 12 bases between the germline ends. The CDR3 consists of 15 residues. The germline V gene encodes CDR1 LGHDT and CDR2 YNNKEL (reference sequence). Authors' analysis steps: Amplification with reference gene primers provided the estimates of nucleated cell counts. The repertoire was sequenced with immunoSEQ multiplex PCR; TCRdb's copy has only in-frame clones and lacks some. V and J calls and clone size are copied from that table; D and trimming were computed from the DNA. The sample lists approximately 300,000 clones, about nine tenths occurring once. The receptor was isolated from a man in his fifties with active or convalescent COVID-19. The V and J genes are TRBV3-1 (or the pseudogene TRBV3-2) and TRBJ1-1; no clear D gene. What was sequenced was peripheral blood. The CDR3: CASSLIFSVNTEAFF. CDR3 bases: TGTGCCAGCAGCCTTATCTTCAGTGTGAACACTGAAGCTTTCTTT.